This record looks at one T cell receptor beta chain sequence and its context. With 60 Vbeta and 13 Jbeta primers, the PCR was carried out. In the original processing: Later, 65 million to 85 million unique TCR beta chains were counted in an analysis, and roughly 11 million of them were shared. Some clones are missing from TCRdb's copy, which holds only in-frame ones; the method was immunoSEQ multiplex PCR. V and J calls and clone size come straight from that table; D and trimming were deduced from the DNA. The sample lists about 140,000 clones, approximately 76% occurring once. The data are from a study of cytomegalovirus exposure and HLA in healthy donors. The V end lost 0 bases, the J end lost 9 bases, and 15 bases lay between the germline ends. From germline, CDR1 is MGHRA and CDR2 YSYEKL. The CDR3 is made up of 14 amino acids.

The sequenced sample was PBMCs. The rearrangement uses TRBV4-1 and TRBJ2-7; D is possibly TRBD1 (5 bases). This TCR came from a man between 35 and 55 years old in good health and CMV-seronegative. CDR3 sequence: CASSQDPRSGWQYF. Here the CDR3 DNA reads TGCGCCAGCAGCCAAGATCCCAGGTCAGGGTGGCAGTACTTC.